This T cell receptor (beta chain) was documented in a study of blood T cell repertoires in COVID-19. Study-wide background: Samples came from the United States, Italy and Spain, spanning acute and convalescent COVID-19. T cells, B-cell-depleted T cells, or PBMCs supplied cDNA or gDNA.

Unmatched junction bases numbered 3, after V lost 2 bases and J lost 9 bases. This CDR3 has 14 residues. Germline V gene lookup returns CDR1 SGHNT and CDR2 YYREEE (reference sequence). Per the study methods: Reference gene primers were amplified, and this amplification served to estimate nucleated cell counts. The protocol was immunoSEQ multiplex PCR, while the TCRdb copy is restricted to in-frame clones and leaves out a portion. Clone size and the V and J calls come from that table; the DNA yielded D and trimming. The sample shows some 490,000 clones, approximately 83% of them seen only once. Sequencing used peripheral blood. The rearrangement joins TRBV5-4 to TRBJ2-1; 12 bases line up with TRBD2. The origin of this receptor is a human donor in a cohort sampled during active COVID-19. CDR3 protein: CASSFRLAGAEQFF. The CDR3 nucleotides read TGTGCCAGCAGCTTCAGACTAGCGGGAGCTGAGCAGTTCTTC.